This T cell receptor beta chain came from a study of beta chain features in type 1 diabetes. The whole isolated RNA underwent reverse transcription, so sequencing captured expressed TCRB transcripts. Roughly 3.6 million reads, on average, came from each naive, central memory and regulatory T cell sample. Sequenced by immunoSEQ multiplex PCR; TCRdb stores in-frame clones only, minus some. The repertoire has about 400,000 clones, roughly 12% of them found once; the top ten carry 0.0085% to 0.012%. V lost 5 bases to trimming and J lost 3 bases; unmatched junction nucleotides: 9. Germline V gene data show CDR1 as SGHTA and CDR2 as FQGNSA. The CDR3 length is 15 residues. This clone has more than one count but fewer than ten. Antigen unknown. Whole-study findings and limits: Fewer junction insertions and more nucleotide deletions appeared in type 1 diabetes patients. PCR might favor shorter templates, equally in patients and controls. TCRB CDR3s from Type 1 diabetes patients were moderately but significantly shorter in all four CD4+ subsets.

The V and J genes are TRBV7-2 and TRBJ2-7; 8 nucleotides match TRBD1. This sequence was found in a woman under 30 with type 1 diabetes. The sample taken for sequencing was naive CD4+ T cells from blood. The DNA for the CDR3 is TGTGCCAGCAGCCCATCCGGGACAGGTAGCTACGAGCAGTACTTC. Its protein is CASSPSGTGSYEQYF.